The next 18 T cell receptor beta chains were all read from a single sample in a study of blood T cell repertoires in COVID-19. Assay used: immunoSEQ multiplex PCR; TCRdb lists only in-frame clones, some missing. The sample includes approximately 90,000 clones, roughly 82% of them seen just once. The sequenced sample was peripheral blood. The receptors shown here come from a man between 60 and 75 years old with acute or convalescent COVID-19.

The genes are TRBV5-1 and TRBJ2-5, with TRBD1 matching over 9 bases. Germline loops: CDR1 SGHRS, CDR2 YFSETQ. J was trimmed by 5 bases and V by 4 bases; bases with no gene match: 12. The CDR3 consists of 16 residues. The CDR3 coding sequence is TGCGCCAGCAGCCGACAGTGGGACAGGGTAGGCGAGACCCAGTACTTC. Translated, it gives CASSRQWDRVGETQYF.

The V gene is TRBV7-2, the J gene TRBJ1-5; D is ambiguous. The CDR3 spans 14 residues. Deletions cut 5 bases from V and 2 bases from J, with 10 bases between. From germline, CDR1 is SGHTA and CDR2 FQGNSA. CDR3 loop: CASSIKAGNQPQHF. In DNA form, the CDR3 reads TGTGCCAGCAGCATCAAGGCGGGCAATCAGCCCCAGCATTTT.

V and J are TRBV12-3 or TRBV12-4 and TRBJ1-1; TRBD1 matches at 7 bases. Losses at the gene ends were 2 bases for V and 6 bases for J; bases not matched to a gene: 3. CDR3 size: 13 residues. The CDR3 loop is CASSLFQGAEAFF. For the CDR3, the DNA is TGTGCCAGCAGTTTATTCCAGGGGGCTGAAGCTTTCTTT.

The J gene is TRBJ2-4, the V gene TRBV2; 8 positions match TRBD1. The CDR3 runs 16 residues. The trim removed 5 bases at V and 0 bases at J, leaving 6 bases unmatched. In germline, CDR1 is SNHLY, CDR2 FYNNEI. This chain's CDR3 is CASSQDRALAKNIQYF. As DNA, the CDR3 is TGTGCCAGCAGTCAGGACAGGGCATTAGCCAAAAACATTCAGTACTTC. Drawing the rest from reference TRBV2 and TRBJ2-4, the complete variable domain is EPEVTQTPSHQVTQMGQEVILRCVPISNHLYFYWYRQILGQKVEFLVSFYNNEISEKSEIFDDQFSVERPDGSNFTLKIRSTKLEDSAMYFCASSQDRALAKNIQYFGAGTRLSVL.

The chain has TRBV12-3 or TRBV12-4 and TRBJ1-1, with D possibly being TRBD1 (6 bases). V lost 6 bases, J lost 3 bases, and 11 bases lay in between. The CDR3 consists of 13 residues. The CDR3 region is CASSNKGDTEAFF. The DNA of the CDR3 is TGTGCCAGCAGCAATAAGGGGGACACTGAAGCTTTCTTT.

This clone is labeled as medium-sized. This chain connects TRBV4-3 to TRBJ2-7; no firm D call. V was pared by 0 bases and J by 0 bases, with 9 bases between. CDR1 is LGHNA and CDR2 is YSLEER in the germline V gene. CDR3 length equals 15 residues. CDR3 residues: CASSQERAGSYEQYF. CDR3 nucleotides: TGCGCCAGCAGCCAAGAACGAGCTGGCTCCTACGAGCAGTACTTC.

The J gene is TRBJ2-7, the V gene TRBV10-3; 9 bases line up with TRBD2. This CDR3 has 14 residues. V trimming: 10 bases; J trimming: 3 bases; junction bases outside the gene matches: 10. The germline CDR1 and CDR2 sequences are ENHRY and SYGVKD. In DNA form, the CDR3 reads TGTGCCACCGCTAACATAGCGGGGGTCTACGAGCAGTACTTC. Translating gives CATANIAGVYEQYF.

The genes are TRBV7-2 and TRBJ2-1, with TRBD2 as a possible D gene (6 bases). The V end lost 5 bases, the J end lost 8 bases, and 16 bases lay between the germline ends. The CDR3 totals 14 residues. Germline-derived CDR1 and CDR2 are SGHTA and FQGNSA. In DNA, the CDR3 is TGTGCCAGCAGCCAGAGACGGGGGTTTGATGAGCAGTTCTTC. Its protein is CASSQRRGFDEQFF. Variable domain in full (rest from reference TRBV7-2 and TRBJ2-1): GAGVSQSPSNKVTEKGKDVELRCDPISGHTALYWYRQSLGQGLEFLIYFQGNSAPDKSGLPSDRFSAERTGGSVSTLTIQRTQQEDSAVYLCASSQRRGFDEQFFGPGTRLTVL.

V usage is TRBV30 and J usage is TRBJ1-6; TRBD1 aligns across 8 bases. After removal of 0 bases from V and 6 bases from J, the junction contained 1 base not matched to a gene. This CDR3 spans 14 amino acids. The V gene's germline CDR1 is GTSNPN and CDR2 SVGIG (reference sequence). The CDR3 bases are TGTGCCTGGAGTGTAGGACAGGGTAATTCACCCCTCCACTTT. Protein sequence: CAWSVGQGNSPLHF. The variable domain in full, with the rest retrieved from reference TRBV30 and TRBJ1-6, is SQTIHQWPATLVQPVGSPLSLECTVEGTSNPNLYWYRQAAGRGLQLLFYSVGIGQISSEVPQNLSASRPQDRQFILSSKKLLLSDSGFYLCAWSVGQGNSPLHFGNGTRLTVT.

The chain has TRBV30 and TRBJ2-3; 7 nucleotides line up with TRBD1. J lost 4 bases, V lost 5 bases, and 12 bases had no gene match. Looked up from germline, CDR1 is GTSNPN and CDR2 is SVGIG (reference sequence). This CDR3 is 15 amino acids long. The CDR3 spells CAWETGALFSDTQYF. The CDR3 coding sequence is TGTGCCTGGGAAACAGGGGCTCTGTTTTCAGATACGCAGTATTTT.

The genes are TRBV3-1 (or the pseudogene TRBV3-2) and TRBJ1-6; 10 positions match TRBD1. The ends lost 5 bases at V and 0 bases at J; junction bases unmatched: 7. CDR1 is LGHDT, CDR2 YNNKEL, per germline (reference sequence). The CDR3 spans 18 residues. The CDR3 sequence: CASSKGGQGSSYNSPLHF. In DNA, the CDR3 is TGTGCCAGCAGCAAAGGGGGACAGGGGAGCTCCTATAATTCACCCCTCCACTTT.

This clone was seen once. This chain connects TRBV7-3 to TRBJ2-3, with a possible D match to TRBD1 (6 bases). The CDR3 length is 11 residues. Germline CDR1 is SGHTA and CDR2 is FQGTGA. The V end was cut by 5 bases, the J end by 8 bases, with 8 bases between. The CDR3 sequence: CASSQGGTQYF. Written as DNA, the CDR3 is TGTGCCAGCAGCCAAGGGGGTACGCAGTATTTT.

This clone was found once. The CDR3 coding sequence is TGTGCCAGCAGCTTAGGGACATTTGAGCAGTACTTC. This codes for CASSLGTFEQYF. The chain carries TRBV7-9 and TRBJ2-7, with D perhaps TRBD1 (5 bases). The ends were cut back, 1 base at V and 7 bases at J, with 8 bases in the middle. The CDR3 contains 12 residues. In germline, CDR1 is SEHNR, CDR2 FQNEAQ (reference sequence).

V gene TRBV7-2 combines with J gene TRBJ1-6; tentatively, D is TRBD1 (5 bases). Trimming stripped 3 bases from V and 5 bases from J, with 14 bases between. Germline-derived CDR1 and CDR2 are SGHTA and FQGNSA. The CDR3 consists of 16 residues. The CDR3 region is CASSFLGGANNSPLHF. In DNA form, the CDR3 reads TGTGCCAGCAGCTTCCTAGGTGGGGCGAATAATTCACCCCTCCACTTT.

This rearrangement joins TRBV7-3 to TRBJ2-3; D is possibly TRBD2 (6 bases). V shed 5 bases and J shed 4 bases, with 16 bases lying between them. There are 15 residues in the CDR3. In germline, CDR1 is SGHTA, CDR2 FQGTGA. The CDR3 coding sequence is TGTGCCAGCAGCCACAACAGAGGAGGGTCAGATACGCAGTATTTT. This encodes CASSHNRGGSDTQYF.

The V call is TRBV5-6, the J call TRBJ2-3, with 11 bases fitting TRBD2. J gave up 7 bases and V 4 bases, and 8 bases lay outside the gene matches. The CDR3 loop spans 15 amino acids. Germline V CDR1 and CDR2: SGHDT, YYEEEE. CDR3 sequence: CASSHLAGGRNTQYF. The CDR3 nucleotides are TGTGCCAGCAGCCATCTAGCGGGGGGTAGGAATACGCAGTATTTT. Drawing the rest from reference TRBV5-6 and TRBJ2-3, the complete variable domain is DAGVTQSPTHLIKTRGQQVTLRCSPKSGHDTVSWYQQALGQGPQFIFQYYEEEERQRGNFPDRFSGHQFPNYSSELNVNALLLGDSALYLCASSHLAGGRNTQYFGPGTRLTVL.

J is TRBJ2-5 and V is TRBV7-2; TRBD2 might be the D (6 bases). The CDR3 is made up of 14 amino acids. The ends were cut back, 1 base at V and 1 base at J, with 7 bases in the middle. Germline-derived CDR1 and CDR2 are SGHTA and FQGNSA. CDR3 bases: TGTGCCAGCAGCTTAGTACTAGCCCAAGAGACCCAGTACTTC. This encodes CASSLVLAQETQYF. Full variable domain (remainder filled in from reference TRBV7-2 and TRBJ2-5): GAGVSQSPSNKVTEKGKDVELRCDPISGHTALYWYRQSLGQGLEFLIYFQGNSAPDKSGLPSDRFSAERTGGSVSTLTIQRTQQEDSAVYLCASSLVLAQETQYFGPGTRLLVL.

The chain has TRBV7-9 and TRBJ2-1; 10 bases align to TRBD2. The germline V gene has CDR1 SEHNR and CDR2 FQNEAQ (reference sequence). Losses at the gene ends were 6 bases for V and 8 bases for J; bases not matched to a gene: 10. The CDR3 length is 15 residues. The CDR3 sequence is CASSPSGGALDEQFF. The DNA of the CDR3 is TGTGCCAGCAGTCCGAGCGGGGGGGCCTTGGATGAGCAGTTCTTC.